These T cell receptor beta chains were read from a single sample in a study of cytomegalovirus exposure and HLA in healthy donors. Clones were read by immunoSEQ multiplex PCR, and TCRdb kept only the in-frame ones, dropping some. The sample has around 170,000 clones; around 80% are singletons. Sequencing input: PBMCs. Receptors originate from a man aged 40-49 years in good health and CMV-seronegative. Each CDR3 is given with its conserved first and last residue. The D gene is left open where the match is weak. Size is omitted from some rows. Given values are once, few, many or a class for expanded clones.

.,TRBV5-1,14,.,TRBJ1-1,CASSLEWEEGEAFF,TGCGCCAGCAGCTTGGAGTGGGAGGAGGGTGAAGCTTTCTTT
TRBD1,TRBV30,14,.,TRBJ2-5,CAWSDTGGGETQYF,TGTGCCTGGAGCGATACAGGGGGCGGAGAGACCCAGTACTTC
.,TRBV5-4,15,.,TRBJ2-7,CASSLGGKTPYEQYF,TGTGCCAGCAGCTTGGGTGGCAAAACCCCCTACGAGCAGTACTTC
TRBD1,TRBV19,16,.,TRBJ1-5,CASSPGQGGRNQPQHF,TGTGCCAGTAGTCCGGGACAGGGGGGTCGCAATCAGCCCCAGCATTTT
TRBD1,TRBV28,13,.,TRBJ1-6,CAIQDRANSPLHF,TGTGCCATCCAAGACAGGGCTAATTCACCCCTCCACTTT
TRBD1,TRBV10-1,16,once,TRBJ2-2,CASRAGTGIYTGELFF,TGCGCCAGCAGGGCCGGGACAGGGATTTACACCGGGGAGCTGTTTTTT
TRBD1,TRBV9,17,.,TRBJ1-2,CASSPQQGAQLNYGYTF,TGTGCCAGCAGCCCACAACAGGGGGCGCAACTTAACTATGGCTACACCTTC
.,TRBV28,13,.,TRBJ2-7,CASSLLAGYEQYF,TGTGCCAGCAGTTTATTGGCGGGCTACGAGCAGTACTTC
.,TRBV18,12,.,TRBJ1-5,CASSPQGQPQHF,TGTGCCAGCTCACCCCAGGGGCAGCCCCAGCATTTT
TRBD2,TRBV13,16,.,TRBJ2-1,CASSFPWPSGGNEQFF,TGTGCCAGCAGCTTCCCCTGGCCTAGCGGGGGAAATGAGCAGTTCTTC
.,TRBV6-5,14,few,TRBJ1-1,CASSYSGGNTEAFF,TGTGCCAGCAGTTACTCAGGGGGAAACACTGAAGCTTTCTTT
TRBD2,TRBV6-1,14,.,TRBJ2-7,CASILRSGTYEQYF,TGTGCCAGCATCTTAAGGAGCGGGACCTACGAGCAGTACTTC
.,TRBV11-2,15,once,TRBJ2-2,CASSLDRSNTGELFF,TGTGCCAGCAGCTTAGACAGATCGAACACCGGGGAGCTGTTTTTT
.,TRBV7-3,15,.,TRBJ2-1,CASSLARAGYNEQFF,TGTGCCAGCAGCTTAGCCAGGGCTGGGTACAATGAGCAGTTCTTC
TRBD1,TRBV5-1,16,few,TRBJ1-1,CASSSKPQGGNTEAFF,TGCGCCAGCAGCTCGAAACCGCAGGGGGGGAACACTGAAGCTTTCTTT
TRBD2,TRBV12-5,17,.,TRBJ2-5,CASGLGSSGRRQETQYF,TGTGCTAGTGGTTTGGGATCTAGCGGGAGGAGGCAAGAGACCCAGTACTTC
TRBD1,TRBV5-1,13,once,TRBJ2-3,CASSPRDSYTQYF,TGCGCCAGCAGCCCCCGGGACAGTTATACGCAGTATTTT
TRBD2,TRBV6-1,12,.,TRBJ2-3,CASSGSTSTQYF,TGTGCCAGCAGTGGCTCGACTAGCACGCAGTATTTT
.,TRBV27,15,few,TRBJ1-3,CASSLSPTGGNTIYF,TGTGCCAGCAGTTTATCTCCGACGGGTGGAAACACCATATATTTT
TRBD1,TRBV5-6,16,.,TRBJ1-2,CASSGTGTGSLYGYTF,TGTGCCAGCAGCGGTACCGGGACAGGTTCTCTCTATGGCTACACCTTC
TRBD2,TRBV7-6,14,.,TRBJ2-7,CASSLSGRPYEQYF,TGTGCCAGCAGCCTTAGCGGGAGGCCCTACGAGCAGTACTTC
.,TRBV7-7,15,once,TRBJ2-1,CASSLVRGSYNEQFF,TGTGCTAGCAGCTTAGTACGGGGCTCCTACAATGAGCAGTTCTTC
.,TRBV7-2,13,few,TRBJ1-4,CASRLNVYEKLFF,TGTGCCAGCAGGCTCAACGTCTACGAAAAACTGTTTTTT
TRBD1,TRBV18,16,.,TRBJ1-4,CASSPMGQGLNEKLFF,TGTGCCAGCTCGCCCATGGGACAGGGATTAAATGAAAAACTGTTTTTT
TRBD1,TRBV2,15,.,TRBJ1-4,CASSVHRGIGEKLFF,TGTGCCAGCAGCGTCCACAGGGGAATTGGTGAAAAACTGTTTTTT
.,TRBV4-1,16,.,TRBJ1-4,CASSQSGTFLGEKLFF,TGCGCCAGCAGCCAGTCGGGAACCTTCCTTGGGGAAAAACTGTTTTTT
.,TRBV19,14,.,TRBJ2-5,CASSTGQLQETQYF,TGTGCCAGTAGTACCGGACAGCTCCAAGAGACCCAGTACTTC
TRBD2,TRBV19,17,.,TRBJ2-5,CASSGASGGRYQETQYF,TGTGCCAGTAGTGGGGCTAGCGGGGGGAGGTACCAAGAGACCCAGTACTTC
.,TRBV18,12,.,TRBJ2-5,CASSPAGGGVYF,TGTGCCAGCTCACCGGCCGGGGGAGGTGTGTACTTC
TRBD2,TRBV11-2,16,once,TRBJ2-5,CASSLFPREGRETQYF,TGTGCCAGCAGCTTATTCCCCCGGGAGGGACGAGAGACCCAGTACTTC
TRBD2,TRBV28,14,.,TRBJ2-1,CASSLAVGGDEQFF,TGTGCCAGCAGTTTAGCGGTCGGGGGGGATGAGCAGTTCTTC
.,TRBV6-5,13,.,TRBJ1-3,CASSYSRGNTIYF,TGTGCCAGCAGTTACTCGAGGGGAAACACCATATATTTT
TRBD2,TRBV6-5,16,.,TRBJ2-3,CASSSFLAGGTDTQYF,TGTGCCAGCAGTTCGTTTCTAGCGGGGGGCACAGATACGCAGTATTTT
TRBD2,TRBV9,15,.,TRBJ2-1,CASSVLAGSGNEQFF,TGTGCCAGCAGCGTACTAGCGGGCTCTGGCAATGAGCAGTTCTTC
.,TRBV6-6,14,.,TRBJ2-3,CASSSFLGTDTQYF,TGTGCCAGCAGTTCATTCTTAGGCACAGATACGCAGTATTTT
.,TRBV5-6,13,.,TRBJ1-3,CASSFFSGNTIYF,TGTGCCAGCAGCTTCTTCTCTGGAAACACCATATATTTT
TRBD1,TRBV7-8,16,.,TRBJ1-1,CASSSGGPGVRTEAFF,TGTGCCAGCAGCTCAGGGGGCCCGGGAGTTCGCACTGAAGCTTTCTTT
TRBD1,TRBV19,16,few,TRBJ2-7,CASSIRQGALSYEQYF,TGTGCCAGTAGTATCCGACAGGGGGCGCTTTCCTACGAGCAGTACTTC
.,TRBV28,13,few,TRBJ1-4,CASALGGYEKLFF,TGTGCCAGCGCCCTCGGGGGGTATGAAAAACTGTTTTTT
TRBD1,TRBV4-3,16,once,TRBJ2-7,CASSPAGQGASYEQYF,TGCGCCAGCAGCCCCGCTGGACAGGGGGCCTCCTACGAGCAGTACTTC
TRBD1,TRBV6-5,14,few,TRBJ2-7,CASSARQGTNEQYF,TGTGCCAGCAGTGCCCGACAGGGGACGAACGAGCAGTACTTC
TRBD2,TRBV2,17,.,TRBJ2-5,CASKGLAGGLLKETQYF,TGTGCCAGCAAAGGTCTAGCGGGGGGCCTCTTAAAAGAGACCCAGTACTTC
TRBD1,TRBV19,15,.,TRBJ1-5,CASNGGQGKVQPQHF,TGTGCCAGTAATGGGGGACAGGGAAAGGTTCAGCCCCAGCATTTT
TRBD2,TRBV7-8,15,once,TRBJ2-3,CASSSLAGGTDTQYF,TGTGCCAGCAGCTCCTTAGCGGGGGGCACAGATACGCAGTATTTT
TRBD1,TRBV5-1,15,.,TRBJ1-5,CASSLGDRAHQPQHF,TGCGCCAGCAGCTTGGGGGACAGGGCCCATCAGCCCCAGCATTTT
.,TRBV7-2,15,once,TRBJ2-5,CASSLAVGAQETQYF,TGTGCCAGCAGCTTAGCGGTGGGGGCACAAGAGACCCAGTACTTC
.,TRBV28,16,.,TRBJ1-2,CASSSIGQKFNYGYTF,TGTGCCAGCAGTTCTATAGGACAGAAGTTTAACTATGGCTACACCTTC
.,TRBV6-1,13,.,TRBJ1-1,CASSPKGSLKAFF,TGTGCCAGCAGTCCTAAGGGGTCCCTGAAAGCTTTCTTT
.,TRBV5-6,13,.,TRBJ2-3,CASSALTADTQYF,TGTGCCAGCAGCGCCTTAACGGCAGATACGCAGTATTTT
.,TRBV7-8,13,.,TRBJ2-1,CASSLGRVIEQFF,TGTGCCAGCAGCTTAGGGAGGGTTATTGAGCAGTTCTTC
TRBD2,TRBV7-3,15,.,TRBJ2-2,CASSLSPTSGRRLFF,TGTGCCAGCAGCTTGAGTCCGACTAGCGGACGGAGGCTGTTTTTT
TRBD1,TRBV7-9,15,.,TRBJ1-6,CASSFRRDRNSPLHF,TGTGCCAGCAGCTTTAGGCGGGACAGAAATTCACCCCTCCACTTT
TRBD2,TRBV6-6,16,.,TRBJ2-1,CASIGLAGGGYNEQFF,TGTGCCAGCATTGGACTAGCGGGGGGGGGCTACAATGAGCAGTTCTTC
TRBD2,TRBV28,16,.,TRBJ2-5,CASSFGLAGGRETQYF,TGTGCCAGCAGTTTCGGACTAGCGGGAGGCAGAGAGACCCAGTACTTC
.,TRBV11-2,14,few,TRBJ2-5,CASSPRGIGETQYF,TGTGCCAGCAGCCCTAGGGGAATTGGAGAGACCCAGTACTTC